Listed below are T cell receptor beta chains from one sample, sequenced in a study of regulatory T cells in long-lasting Graves disease. TCRdb re-analysed the multiplex PCR reads in MiXCR, keeping a single row per CDR3 protein. The sample contains more than 450,000 distinct CDR3 sequences, 16% of which appear only once. The same sample was also studied in work on T cells in Graves' hyperthyroidism and ophthalmopathy.

The starting material was peripheral blood mononuclear cells (PBMCs), obtained at new diagnosis, from a patient treated with antithyroid drugs. These receptors all come from a man in his forties or fifties with Graves disease. The CDR3 runs from the conserved cysteine through the conserved F or W. The D gene is left open where the match is weak. Clone size, where shown, is once, few, many, or a class for clones that have expanded.

TRBD2,TRBV2,TRBJ2-5,many,TGTGCCAGCAGTGAAGGGACTAGCGGGAGGGAGAGGAGGGAGACCCAGTACTTC,CASSEGTSGRERRETQYF
TRBD1,TRBV6-1,TRBJ1-2,many,TGTGCCAGCAGTGAGGGTGGTGGACAGGCCCGCCCAGGAGGCTACACCTTC,CASSEGGGQARPGGYTF
.,TRBV28,TRBJ2-5,many,TGTGCCAGCAGTCCCCCCTTGACAGGTGCGAGGGAGACCCAGTACTTC,CASSPPLTGARETQYF
.,TRBV5-4,TRBJ1-1,.,TGTGCCAGCAGCTTCCCTGGGGAGAACACTGAAGCTTTCTTT,CASSFPGENTEAFF
.,TRBV10-2,TRBJ2-7,many,TGCGCCAGCAGTGGGACGCTGCACTCCTACGAGCAGTACTTC,CASSGTLHSYEQYF
TRBD1,TRBV20-1,TRBJ1-5,.,TGCAGCACCCTAGGAGGGACAGGGTTAAGCCAGCCCCAGCATTTT,CSTLGGTGLSQPQHF
TRBD1,TRBV5-1,TRBJ1-1,many,TGCGCCAGCGCTCGGGACAGGGGGAGAGGGAACACTGAAGCTTTCTTT,CASARDRGRGNTEAFF
.,TRBV5-6,TRBJ2-7,.,TGTGCCAGCAGCACCCGGACAGCCGGAACCTCCTACGAGCAGTACTTC,CASSTRTAGTSYEQYF
.,TRBV24-1,TRBJ2-3,.,TGTGCCACCAGTGAAAAGAACTTCAGGGCCTCCCCGGGGGCAGATACGCAGTATTTT,CATSEKNFRASPGADTQYF
TRBD2,TRBV19,TRBJ2-1,few,TGTGCCAGTAGTATAATGGCGGGAGGGCCAAGCAATGAGCAGTTCTTC,CASSIMAGGPSNEQFF
TRBD2,TRBV3-1,TRBJ2-1,many,TGTGCCAGCAGCTTTACTAGCGGGAGTAATTGGAAGCAGTTCTTC,CASSFTSGSNWKQFF
.,TRBV2,TRBJ2-7,.,TGTGCCAGCAGTGGGGGGACTGGCGGGATCAGGACCTACGAGCAGTACTTC,CASSGGTGGIRTYEQYF
.,TRBV9,TRBJ1-1,few,TGTGCCAGCAGCGTAGATCCTGGACCAGGCGGGAACACTGAAGCTTTCTTT,CASSVDPGPGGNTEAFF
.,TRBV28,TRBJ2-7,many,TGTGCCACTCTGGCTCGGCAGGTGTACTTC,CATLARQVYF
TRBD1,TRBV18,TRBJ1-2,many,TGTGCCAGCTCACCCAGCGGACAGGGCCCAGGCTACACCTTC,CASSPSGQGPGYTF
.,TRBV12-3/TRBV12-4,TRBJ1-5,.,TGTGCCAGCAGTTTCCCCGGGGCGTCCAATCAGCCCCAGCATTTT,CASSFPGASNQPQHF
.,TRBV11-3,TRBJ1-1,.,TGTGCCAGCAGCTTAACGGTTGAAGCTTTCTTT,CASSLTVEAFF
TRBD1,TRBV18,TRBJ1-2,many,TGTGCCAGCTCACCTCCGACAGGGTTAAACTATGGCTACACCTTC,CASSPPTGLNYGYTF
.,TRBV12-3/TRBV12-4,TRBJ1-3,.,TGTGCCAGCAGTCCTTATGGAAACACCATATATTTT,CASSPYGNTIYF
.,TRBV7-6,TRBJ2-5,many,TGTGCCAGCAGCATATCTAGCGAAAAAAAGTACTTC,CASSISSEKKYF
TRBD1,TRBV13,TRBJ1-1,.,TGTGCCAGCAGCCCCCGGACAGGGGGCGGGATCACTGAAGCTTTCTTT,CASSPRTGGGITEAFF
.,TRBV3-1,TRBJ1-1,many,TGTGCCAGCAGCCAACGGGGGGGGGACACTGAAGCTTTCTTT,CASSQRGGDTEAFF
.,TRBV7-9,TRBJ2-7,many,TGTGCCAGCAGCTTAGGGACCCCCAGAAACTACGAGCAGTACTTC,CASSLGTPRNYEQYF
.,TRBV28,TRBJ1-1,.,TGTGCCAGCAGGGTACAGGGAACGGACACTGAAGCTTTCTTT,CASRVQGTDTEAFF
TRBD1,TRBV6-2/TRBV6-3,TRBJ2-7,many,TGTGCCAGCAGTCTCGACAGGGGTGGTTCGCAGTACTTC,CASSLDRGGSQYF
TRBD1,TRBV30,TRBJ1-5,many,TGTGCCTGGGGGACAGGGTTAGGTCAGCCCCAGCATTTT,CAWGTGLGQPQHF
.,TRBV28,TRBJ2-5,.,TGTGCCAGCAGCCCTGGGACCCGGGCGGGAGAGACCCAGTACTTC,CASSPGTRAGETQYF
TRBD1,TRBV4-1,TRBJ1-2,.,TGTGCCAGCAGCCAAGACTGGCAGGGGGCCTTAACAAATGGCTACACCTTC,CASSQDWQGALTNGYTF
.,TRBV5-8,TRBJ2-1,.,TGTGCCAGCAGCTTGGGGGCGGGTAGCTCCTACAATGAGCAGTTCTTC,CASSLGAGSSYNEQFF
TRBD1,TRBV3-1,TRBJ1-5,many,TGTGCCAGCAGCCAGGGGGACAGGGGGGATCAGCCCCAGCATTTT,CASSQGDRGDQPQHF
.,TRBV10-1,TRBJ1-5,many,TGCGCCAGCAGTGACCACATCGGCCAGCCCCAGCATTTT,CASSDHIGQPQHF
.,TRBV2,TRBJ2-7,many,TGTGCCAGCAGTGAACAGACTATAGCCTACGAGCAGTACTTC,CASSEQTIAYEQYF
TRBD2,TRBV11-2,TRBJ2-7,many,TGTGCCAGCAGCTTAAGCGGGAGACAATACGAGCAGTACTTC,CASSLSGRQYEQYF
TRBD1,TRBV5-1,TRBJ1-2,many,TGCGCCAGCAGCGCCCGGGACAGGGGTGATGGCTACACCTTC,CASSARDRGDGYTF
TRBD1,TRBV5-1,TRBJ2-1,many,TGCGCCAGCACCCTGGGAGGGACAGGGGAGTACAATGAGCAGTTCTTC,CASTLGGTGEYNEQFF
.,TRBV20-1,TRBJ2-1,few,TGCAGTGCTGTTAGGGAGCACTCCTACAATGAGCAGTTCTTC,CSAVREHSYNEQFF
TRBD2,TRBV28,TRBJ2-7,many,TGTGCCAGCAGTTTAAGGGGGTTTCGGGAGGGAACCTACGAGCAGTACTTC,CASSLRGFREGTYEQYF
TRBD2,TRBV7-3,TRBJ2-1,many,TGTGCCAGCAGCTTAAACCCCCCCGGACTAGCGGGAGCCAGCTCCTACAATGAGCAGTTCTTC,CASSLNPPGLAGASSYNEQFF
.,TRBV20-1,TRBJ1-5,many,TGCAGTGCTAGAGAACCGTCGGGGAAAGGGTATCAGCCCCAGCATTTT,CSAREPSGKGYQPQHF
.,TRBV18,TRBJ1-1,many,TGTGCCAGCTCACCAGGCTCCTCCGAGAACACTGAAGCTTTCTTT,CASSPGSSENTEAFF
.,TRBV28,TRBJ1-5,many,TGTGCCAGCAGCAGGAGGCGAAATCAGCCCCAGCATTTT,CASSRRRNQPQHF
.,TRBV12-3/TRBV12-4,TRBJ2-7,many,TGTGCCAGCAGTGACGCGGTGAGGAGCTCCTACGAGCAGTACTTC,CASSDAVRSSYEQYF
.,TRBV10-2,TRBJ2-7,few,TGCGCCAGCAGGACGGACGTAAGCTACGAGCAGTACTTC,CASRTDVSYEQYF
TRBD1,TRBV30,TRBJ1-5,.,TGTGCCTGGAGGGGGACAGTCAATCAGCCCCAGCATTTT,CAWRGTVNQPQHF
.,TRBV5-6,TRBJ2-5,many,TGTGCCAGCAGCTTGGTGAGACAAGAGACCCAGTACTTC,CASSLVRQETQYF
.,TRBV13,TRBJ1-1,many,TGTGCCAGCACGGGGGCGCATCCGAACACTGAAGCTTTCTTT,CASTGAHPNTEAFF
.,TRBV13,TRBJ2-7,few,TGTGCCAGCAGCGCCGGGGCTAGCCCTACCTACGAGCAGTACTTC,CASSAGASPTYEQYF
TRBD2,TRBV29-1,TRBJ2-4,few,TGCAGCATTACCGAGGGGACTAAGGACATTCAGTACTTC,CSITEGTKDIQYF
TRBD1,TRBV5-1,TRBJ1-5,.,TGCGCCAGCAGCTGGGAGGGGGCGCGGAATCAGCCCCAGCATTTT,CASSWEGARNQPQHF
.,TRBV2,TRBJ2-1,many,TGTGCCAGCAGTACGGCTGAGCAGTTCTTC,CASSTAEQFF
.,TRBV2,TRBJ2-7,many,TGTGCCAGCAGTGACCAGGGCTACGAGCAGTACTTC,CASSDQGYEQYF
TRBD1,TRBV9,TRBJ1-2,few,TGTGCCAGCAGCCCCCGGACAGGGAAGTCAAACTATGGCTACACCTTC,CASSPRTGKSNYGYTF
TRBD1,TRBV20-1,TRBJ1-6,few,TGCAGTGCTCCTCGGACAGGGGGTAATTCACCCCTCCACTTT,CSAPRTGGNSPLHF